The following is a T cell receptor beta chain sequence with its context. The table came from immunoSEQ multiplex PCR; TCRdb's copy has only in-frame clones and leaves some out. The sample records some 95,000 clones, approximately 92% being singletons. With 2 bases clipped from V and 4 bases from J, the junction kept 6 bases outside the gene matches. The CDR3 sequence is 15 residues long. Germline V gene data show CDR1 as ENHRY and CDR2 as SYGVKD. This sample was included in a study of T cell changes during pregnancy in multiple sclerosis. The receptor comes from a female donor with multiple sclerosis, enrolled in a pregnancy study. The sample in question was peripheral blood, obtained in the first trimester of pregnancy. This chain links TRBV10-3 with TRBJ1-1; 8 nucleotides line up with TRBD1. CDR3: CAISETGGRGTEAFF. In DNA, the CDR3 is TGTGCCATCAGTGAGACAGGGGGGCGAGGCACTGAAGCTTTCTTT.